A single sample is the source of the 31 T cell receptor beta chains below, sequenced in a study of identifying expanded T cells in peripheral blood. Libraries were prepared by immunoSEQ multiplex PCR; TCRdb keeps only in-frame clonotypes and omits some of them. The table records around 100,000 clones, 88% of them present only once. Sequences were obtained from blood. The origin of the receptors is a person aged 18 to 70 in good health.

V gene TRBV27 combines with J gene TRBJ1-2, with D possibly matching TRBD1 (5 bases). The CDR3 covers 15 residues. Germline V gives CDR1 MNHEY, CDR2 SMNVEV (reference sequence). Trimming took off 6 bases at V and 10 bases at J, with 24 bases between the two ends. As DNA, the CDR3 is TGTGCCAGCAGCCCCGGGGGATACCCCACGCAGGTCTACACCTTC. Its protein is CASSPGGYPTQVYTF.

The genes are TRBV29-1 and TRBJ2-4; 9 bases are a match to TRBD1. The V and J ends lost 7 bases and 5 bases, in that order; junction bases with no gene match: 6. Germline V gene sequence: CDR1 SQVTM, CDR2 ANQGSEA. The CDR3 is made up of 13 amino acids. The CDR3 loop reads CSARQGVENIQYF. CDR3 DNA: TGCAGCGCCCGACAGGGGGTAGAAAACATTCAGTACTTC.

This clone was detected ten times or more. The chain is built from TRBV4-1 and TRBJ1-1; D is possibly TRBD1 (6 bases). V gave up 1 base and J gave up 4 bases, with 16 bases separating them. This CDR3 spans 16 amino acids. Per the germline V gene, CDR1 is MGHRA and CDR2 is YSYEKL. This CDR3 reads CASSQAGGAMVTEAFF. The CDR3 DNA reads as TGCGCCAGCAGCCAAGCGGGGGGGGCGATGGTCACTGAAGCTTTCTTT.

This chain joins TRBV5-3 and TRBJ1-3; 9 bases are a match to TRBD1. TRBV5-3 qualifies as an ORF whose function is uncertain. The CDR3 consists of 18 residues. Trimming at V came to 0 bases and at J to 4 bases, leaving 11 bases not matched to a gene. The CDR3 protein is CARSLVPGTGTPGNTIYF. The CDR3 DNA sequence: TGTGCCAGAAGCTTGGTCCCCGGGACAGGGACTCCCGGAAACACCATATATTTT.

This chain connects TRBV7-3 to TRBJ2-1, with 11 positions matching TRBD2. With V trimmed by 4 bases and J by 6 bases, 5 bases remained unmatched. The germline CDR1 and CDR2 sequences are SGHTA and FQGTGA. This CDR3 is 15 amino acids long. The CDR3 here is CASSSGLAGLNEQFF. CDR3 DNA sequence: TGTGCCAGCAGCTCCGGACTAGCGGGCCTCAATGAGCAGTTCTTC.

The J gene is TRBJ1-1, the V gene TRBV29-1; possibly TRBD1 for D (6 bases). V lost 5 bases to trimming and J lost 4 bases, with 11 bases between them. The V gene's germline CDR1 is SQVTM and CDR2 ANQGSEA. CDR3 length: 12 amino acids. The CDR3 sequence is CSVWTVGTEAFF. CDR3 nucleotide sequence: TGCAGCGTTTGGACAGTAGGCACTGAAGCTTTCTTT.

V usage is TRBV5-1 and J usage is TRBJ1-1; 8 positions agree with TRBD1. V shed 4 bases, J shed 0 bases, and the junction held 8 bases outside the gene matches. CDR1 SGHRS and CDR2 YFSETQ come from the germline V gene. This CDR3 has 16 residues. The CDR3 region has the DNA TGCGCCAGCAGCCTCGGGACAGGTTATATGAACACTGAAGCTTTCTTT. This gives the protein CASSLGTGYMNTEAFF.

In its sample, this clone was seen once. The chain has TRBV19 and TRBJ2-7, with D perhaps being TRBD1 or TRBD2 (5 bases each). CDR3 size: 14 residues. Germline V gene sequence: CDR1 LNHDA, CDR2 SQIVND (reference sequence). V was pared by 3 bases and J by 5 bases, with 14 bases between. CDR3 residues: CASSIWGRMDEQYF. CDR3 sequence (DNA): TGTGCCAGTAGTATTTGGGGACGGATGGACGAGCAGTACTTC. Supplemented by reference TRBV19 and TRBJ2-7, the full variable domain reads DGGITQSPKYLFRKEGQNVTLSCEQNLNHDAMYWYRQDPGQGLRLIYYSQIVNDFQKGDIAEGYSVSREKKESFPLTVTSAQKNPTAFYLCASSIWGRMDEQYFGPGTRLTVT.

The genes are TRBV7-9 and TRBJ2-1; 9 nucleotides match TRBD1. In germline, CDR1 is SEHNR, CDR2 FQNEAQ (reference sequence). The CDR3 length is 15 residues. The ends lost 3 bases at V and 6 bases at J; junction bases unmatched: 6. DNA for the CDR3: TGTGCCAGCAGCTTCCGGGACAGGGCGGCCAATGAGCAGTTCTTC. This gives the protein CASSFRDRAANEQFF. Based on the CDR3 plus reference TRBV7-9 and TRBJ2-1, the full variable domain is DTGVSQNPRHKITKRGQNVTFRCDPISEHNRLYWYRQTLGQGPEFLTYFQNEAQLEKSRLLSDRFSAERPKGSFSTLEIQRTEQGDSAMYLCASSFRDRAANEQFFGPGTRLTVL.

J is TRBJ1-1 and V is TRBV4-1; no clear D. Trimming removed 0 bases from V and 1 base from J, with 6 bases in between. From germline, CDR1 is MGHRA and CDR2 YSYEKL. This CDR3 spans 14 amino acids. The CDR3 bases are TGCGCCAGCAGCCAAGAACAGAGGAACACTGAAGCTTTCTTT. This codes for CASSQEQRNTEAFF.

The rearrangement joins TRBV6-5 to TRBJ2-3; TRBD1 agrees at 7 bases. The CDR3 extends over 14 amino acids. Germline V lookup: CDR1 MNHEY, CDR2 SVGAGI. Germline trimming cut 5 bases from V and 3 bases from J; bases unmatched to any gene: 5. The CDR3, as DNA: TGTGCCAGCAGTCAACACAGGGGTACAGATACGCAGTATTTT. It encodes CASSQHRGTDTQYF.

The chain has TRBV7-9 and TRBJ1-1; 9 nucleotides agree with TRBD1. The germline gives CDR1 SEHNR, CDR2 FQNEAQ (reference sequence). The CDR3 length is 14 residues. Trimming took 5 bases from V and 5 from J; bases not matched to a gene: 6. Here the CDR3 reads CASSPDRGRTEAFF. CDR3 sequence (DNA): TGTGCCAGCAGCCCTGACAGGGGGAGGACTGAAGCTTTCTTT.

The chain uses TRBV19 and TRBJ1-5; 8 bases fit TRBD1. After removal of 7 bases from V and 4 bases from J, the junction contained 9 bases not matched to a gene. The germline gives CDR1 LNHDA, CDR2 SQIVND (reference sequence). The CDR3 sequence is 15 residues long. CDR3 protein: CASTEDREINQPQHF. CDR3 DNA sequence: TGTGCCAGTACGGAGGACAGGGAGATTAATCAGCCCCAGCATTTT.

This clone was found once. The chain couples TRBV5-1 to TRBJ1-1; D ambiguous. Germline V gives CDR1 SGHRS, CDR2 YFSETQ. The V end was cut by 0 bases, the J end by 6 bases, with 9 bases between. The CDR3 consists of 13 residues. CDR3 in amino acids: CASSLAHVAEAFF. The CDR3 DNA is TGCGCCAGCAGCTTGGCCCACGTAGCTGAAGCTTTCTTT.

The rearrangement joins TRBV9 to TRBJ1-1; D is ambiguous. Germline V lookup: CDR1 SGDLS, CDR2 YYNGEE. This CDR3 spans 13 amino acids. The V end was cut by 3 bases, the J end by 0 bases, with 6 bases between. CDR3 DNA sequence: TGTGCCAGCAGCGGCGGGATGAACACTGAAGCTTTCTTT. This translates into CASSGGMNTEAFF.

The chain carries TRBV5-6 and TRBJ2-7; the D is unclear. Germline V gene sequence: CDR1 SGHDT, CDR2 YYEEEE. Trimming took 2 bases from V and 2 from J, leaving 5 bases between them. This CDR3 comprises 12 residues. CDR3 DNA sequence: TGTGCCAGCAGCTTTAGTACCTACGAGCAGTACTTC. This sequence encodes CASSFSTYEQYF.

The gene calls are TRBV12-1 and TRBJ1-2. TRBV12-1 is classified as a pseudogene. The CDR3 contains 12 residues. CDR3 DNA: TGTGCCAGCAGCTTTACTAAGCTGAGACTCCTTTTC. Its translation is CASSFTKLRLLF.

The chain combines TRBV5-1 with TRBJ2-1, with 11 bases lining up with TRBD1. CDR3 length: 15 amino acids. V shed 4 bases and J 10 bases; nucleotides not matched to a gene: 10. CDR1 and CDR2 from the germline V gene are SGHRS and YFSETQ. The CDR3 nucleotides are TGCGCCAGCAGCGCTGGGACAGGGGGGCGGGGAGAGCAGTTCTTC. Translated: CASSAGTGGRGEQFF.

This chain uses TRBV6-1 with TRBJ1-1; D is unclear. Germline V gene sequence: CDR1 MNHNS, CDR2 SASEGT. The CDR3 is 11 residues long. The V and J ends lost 8 bases and 10 bases respectively, with 14 bases between them. CDR3 DNA: TGTGCCAGCCTACGGTCCCGAGGAGCTTTCTTT. Translating gives CASLRSRGAFF.

This clone has only a few counts. V gene TRBV7-3 combines with J gene TRBJ1-2; 8 bases fit TRBD1. The CDR3 covers 13 residues. Germline assignment: CDR1 SGHTA and CDR2 FQGTGA. Trimming removed 7 bases from V and 7 bases from J; junction bases left unmatched: 8. The CDR3 bases are TGTGCCAGCACCCTGGACAGGGCCGCTGGCTACACCTTC. Translation gives CASTLDRAAGYTF.

J is TRBJ1-2 and V is TRBV5-4; D uncertain. The CDR3 spans 13 residues. V lost 4 bases and J lost 4, with 11 bases in between. CDR1 SGHNT and CDR2 YYREEE come from the germline V gene (reference sequence). In DNA form, the CDR3 reads TGTGCCAGCAGCAAGGATGACGGCTATGGCTACACCTTC. It yields the protein CASSKDDGYGYTF.

This chain links TRBV5-4 with TRBJ1-1; 9 bases agree with TRBD1. Trimming removed 4 bases from V and 5 bases from J; junction bases left unmatched: 9. In germline, CDR1 is SGHNT, CDR2 YYREEE (reference sequence). CDR3 length equals 15 residues. In DNA form, the CDR3 reads TGTGCCAGCAGCCCCACCGGGACAGGGTGGACTGAAGCTTTCTTT. It translates to CASSPTGTGWTEAFF.

Turning to this clone: A read error may produce the germline difference seen at one junction end. The rearrangement joins TRBV6-4 to TRBJ2-7; 8 bases map to TRBD1. The CDR3 sequence is 14 residues long. Germline CDR1 MRHNA, CDR2 SNTAGT. CDR3 region: CASSYSQGAYEQYF. In DNA form, the CDR3 reads TGTGCCAGCAGTTACTCGCAGGGGGCTTACGAGCAGTACTTC.

This clone was counted a few times. The chain links TRBV5-1 to TRBJ1-1; D is perhaps TRBD1 (5 bases). Deletions cut 4 bases from V and 1 base from J, with 14 bases between. Looked up from germline, CDR1 is SGHRS and CDR2 is YFSETQ. The CDR3 length is 15 residues. The CDR3 DNA sequence: TGCGCCAGCAGCCTCGGGGGTAACGCGAACACTGAAGCTTTCTTT. It translates to CASSLGGNANTEAFF. Together with reference TRBV5-1 and TRBJ1-1, the CDR3 gives the full variable domain: KAGVTQTPRYLIKTRGQQVTLSCSPISGHRSVSWYQQTPGQGLQFLFEYFSETQRNKGNFPGRFSGRQFSNSRSEMNVSTLELGDSALYLCASSLGGNANTEAFFGQGTRLTVV.

V and J are TRBV6-1 and TRBJ1-2; TRBD1 might be the D (6 bases). The length of the CDR3 is 15 residues. The V end was cut by 0 bases, the J end by 2 bases, with 10 bases between. Germline V gene lookup returns CDR1 MNHNS and CDR2 SASEGT. The DNA for the CDR3 is TGTGCCAGCAGTGAAGCGCCAGGGGACAACTATGGCTACACCTTC. It encodes CASSEAPGDNYGYTF.

The chain combines TRBV10-3 with TRBJ2-7; D might be TRBD1 (5 bases). The CDR3 is made up of 14 amino acids. Trimming stripped 4 bases from V and 0 bases from J, with 10 bases between. The V gene's germline CDR1 is ENHRY and CDR2 SYGVKD. CDR3 in DNA: TGTGCCATCAGTGGACAGTCCGGCTCCTACGAGCAGTACTTC. Translating gives CAISGQSGSYEQYF.

This rearrangement joins TRBV7-9 to TRBJ1-1; TRBD1 matches at 7 bases. Germline V CDR1 and CDR2: SEHNR, FQNEAQ (reference sequence). The CDR3 covers 14 residues. Trimming took 6 bases from V and 7 from J; bases not matched to a gene: 11. The CDR3 sequence: CASRFQGDLGEAFF. The CDR3 DNA is TGTGCCAGCAGGTTCCAGGGGGACCTCGGTGAAGCTTTCTTT.

In this sample, this clone turned up a few times. The chain is built from TRBV7-3 and TRBJ1-1; D ambiguous. This CDR3 comprises 13 residues. V was trimmed by 5 bases and J by 4 bases, leaving 11 bases between them. From germline, CDR1 is SGHTA and CDR2 FQGTGA. CDR3 protein: CASSLSRTTEAFF. CDR3 nucleotides: TGTGCCAGCAGCCTTAGTCGGACCACTGAAGCTTTCTTT.

CDR3 nucleotide sequence: TGTGCCAGCAGCGTAGACAGGGCTGGAAACACCATATATTTT. Amino acids: CASSVDRAGNTIYF. V gene TRBV9 combines with J gene TRBJ1-3; a weak D match, TRBD1 (6 bases). V was trimmed by 0 bases and J by 2 bases, leaving 6 bases between them. Per the germline V gene, CDR1 is SGDLS and CDR2 is YYNGEE. The CDR3 is made up of 14 amino acids.

CDR3 in amino acids: CASSPGQTGHEQYF. CDR3 in DNA: TGTGCCAGCTCACCTGGACAGACGGGGCACGAGCAGTACTTC. The chain links TRBV18 to TRBJ2-7; maybe TRBD1 (6 bases). The CDR3 length is 14 residues. Between the trimmed V and J ends, which lost 3 bases and 5 bases, there was a span of 14 bases. Per germline, CDR1 KGHSH and CDR2 LQKENI.

This chain joins TRBV4-2 and TRBJ1-2; weak D call: TRBD1 (6 bases). Trimming took 0 bases from V and 4 from J, leaving 9 bases between them. Germline CDR1 LGHNA, CDR2 YNFKEQ. The CDR3 spans 14 residues. The CDR3 loop reads CASSQDQGTYGYTF. CDR3 DNA: TGTGCCAGCAGCCAAGATCAGGGGACCTATGGCTACACCTTC.